This T cell receptor (beta chain) originates from a study of brain metastases from non-small cell lung cancer. Whole-study findings and limits: Compared with their matched primary tumors, about 64% of brain metastases showed expanded T-cell clones. TCR repertoires overlapped largely between brain metastases and matched primaries. Compared with primary tumors, brain metastases showed less T-cell infiltration.

Profiling relied on immunoSEQ multiplex PCR, and the TCRdb table lists in-frame clones only, not all of them. The top ten clones hold approximately 4.9% of a sample with approximately 2,000 clones, about 89% of them seen once. Remarks on this clone: No antigen is known for it.

CDR1 is MDHEN, CDR2 SYDVKM, per germline. CDR3 length equals 15 residues. V was trimmed by 5 bases and J by 4 bases, leaving 15 bases between them. Sequencing used primary lung tumor tissue. The source is a donor at least 40 years old with non-small cell lung cancer. V gene TRBV28 combines with J gene TRBJ1-3; D perhaps matches TRBD1 (6 bases). This CDR3 reads CASSPTGTWGNTIYF. As DNA, the CDR3 is TGTGCCAGCAGTCCTACAGGGACTTGGGGAAACACCATATATTTT. Supplemented by reference TRBV28 and TRBJ1-3, the full variable domain reads DVKVTQSSRYLVKRTGEKVFLECVQDMDHENMFWYRQDPGLGLRLIYFSYDVKMKEKGDIPEGYSVSREKKERFSLILESASTNQTSMYLCASSPTGTWGNTIYFGEGSWLTVV.